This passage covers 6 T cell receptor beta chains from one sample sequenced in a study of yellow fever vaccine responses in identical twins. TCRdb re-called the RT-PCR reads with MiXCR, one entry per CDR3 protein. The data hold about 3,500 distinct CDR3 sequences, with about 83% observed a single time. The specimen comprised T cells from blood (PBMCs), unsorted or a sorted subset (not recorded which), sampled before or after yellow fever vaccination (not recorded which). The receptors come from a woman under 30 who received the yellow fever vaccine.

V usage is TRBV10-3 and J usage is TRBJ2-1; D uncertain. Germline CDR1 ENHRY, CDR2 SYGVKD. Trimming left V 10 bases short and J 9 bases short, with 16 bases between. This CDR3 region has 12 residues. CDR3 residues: CATYDPRSEQFF. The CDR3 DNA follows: TGTGCCACCTATGACCCCAGAAGTGAGCAGTTCTTC.

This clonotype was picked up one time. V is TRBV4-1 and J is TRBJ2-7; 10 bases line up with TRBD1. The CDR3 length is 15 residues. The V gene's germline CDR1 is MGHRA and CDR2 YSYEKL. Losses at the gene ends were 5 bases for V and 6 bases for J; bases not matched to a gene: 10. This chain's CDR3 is CASSWGQGIGSEQYF. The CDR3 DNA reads TGCGCCAGCAGCTGGGGACAGGGGATTGGTAGCGAGCAGTACTTC.

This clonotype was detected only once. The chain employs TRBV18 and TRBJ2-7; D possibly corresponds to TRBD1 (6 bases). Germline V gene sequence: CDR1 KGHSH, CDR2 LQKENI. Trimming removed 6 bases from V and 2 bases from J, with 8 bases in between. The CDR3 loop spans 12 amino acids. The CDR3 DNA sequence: TGTGCCAGCTCTGGGACAACCTACGAGCAGTACTTC. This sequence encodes CASSGTTYEQYF.

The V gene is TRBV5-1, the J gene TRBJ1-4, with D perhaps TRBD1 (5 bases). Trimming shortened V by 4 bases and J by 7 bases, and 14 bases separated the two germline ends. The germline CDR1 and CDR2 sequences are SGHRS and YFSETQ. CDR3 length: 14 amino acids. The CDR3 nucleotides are TGCGCCAGCAGCGGGGAAGGGGCCGGTGAAAAACTGTTTTTT. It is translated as CASSGEGAGEKLFF.

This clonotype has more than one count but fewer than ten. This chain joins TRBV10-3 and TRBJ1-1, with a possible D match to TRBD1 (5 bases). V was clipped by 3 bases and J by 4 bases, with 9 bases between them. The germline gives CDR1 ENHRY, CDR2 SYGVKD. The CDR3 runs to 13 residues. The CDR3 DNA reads TGTGCCATCAGTGACAGGGAGGGCACTGAAGCTTTCTTT. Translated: CAISDREGTEAFF.

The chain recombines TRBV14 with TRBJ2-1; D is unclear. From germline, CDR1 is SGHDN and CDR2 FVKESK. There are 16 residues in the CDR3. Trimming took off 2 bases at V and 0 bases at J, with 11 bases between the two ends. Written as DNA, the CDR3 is TGTGCCAGCAGCCAAACGCGGACGAGCTCCTACAATGAGCAGTTCTTC. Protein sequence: CASSQTRTSSYNEQFF.